The sequence of this T cell receptor (beta chain) was determined in a study of long-term antiretroviral therapy in people with HIV (dated by TCRdb to 2021 to 2024). General notes on the study: The earliest samples were collected roughly a decade before the 2015 WHO recommendation for immediate ART, at a time when ART was usually postponed until CD4 counts fell. No cross-contamination during QIAcube processing was shown when test extractions of a monoclonal T-cell line were performed alongside some 33 polyclonal samples. A total of roughly 200 cryopreserved PBMC samples came from 30 or so adults with confirmed HIV infection and were collected serially over a mean of approximately 6 years (range 1-12). Whether ART initiation and durable HIV suppression were associated with changes in peripheral blood TRB repertoire composition and diversity was tested in a retrospective serial study. Among the 30 to 35 participants with HIV, over nine were female.

Points on this clone: Its antigen is still unknown. Base qualities are not at hand, and no much larger clone is one base apart.

Sequencing of the TRB variable region was done with the immunoSEQ hsTCRB v3.0 assay at survey level resolution. The target sequencing depth for TRB was 40,000-50,000 T-cell genomes per sample. TRB libraries were pooled and sequenced on an Illumina MiSeq using a v3 150-cycle kit. On the authors' methods: Repertoire analysis was performed in R inside a reproducible Nextflow workflow that covered QC, data transformation and analysis. LymphoSeq2, an R package for AIRR-Seq data exploration, was used to implement custom analyses. After excluding a few samples that yielded fewer than 5000 total TRB sequences, 188 HIV repertoires remained for analysis. Among the roughly 190 retained HIV repertoires, 55 to 60 were collected before ART initiation and more than 120 after ART initiation. Repertoires were downsampled to 5000 TRB nucleotide sequences, and summary statistics were averaged over 100 downsampling iterations. The analysis kept only TRB sequences whose CDR3 regions were at least seven amino acids long. Diversity was assessed using a clonality score derived from Shannon entropy and using the Gini coefficient. In the repertoire networks, any two of the top 5000 CDR3 amino acid sequences were connected whenever the two sequences differed by an edit distance of one. For TRB CDR3 amino acid sequences, GLIPH2 was used to predict antigen specificity groups and MHC restriction. Known CMV, EBV, HIV or tissue antigen associations were flagged by matching CDR3 amino acid sequences against VDJdb and McPAS-TCR. Pre-ART, post-ART and control groups were compared with Wilcoxon signed-rank tests and Holm-Bonferroni correction. TCRdb took this table from immuneACCESS and kept in-frame rearrangements with V and J called. Such tables lack part of the clones; where checked against another copy, unresolved V genes explain under half of the gap, and the rest is unexplained. The V and J calls and clone size are taken from that table; D and trimming were inferred from the DNA. The sample table holds fewer than 35,000 clones, of which around 85% were seen once. Together, the top ten hold less than 5.5% of the sample.

To be included, a participant needed at least one PBMC sample from before ART initiation plus at least two post-ART samples. All participants with HIV were treated in the United States of America. Before DNA extraction, cryopreserved samples of roughly 1-11 million PBMC were thawed and then washed. At the time of the earliest PBMC sample for each participant with HIV, ages ranged from about 23 to 60 years. PBMC samples were contributed by each participant from 1-4 timepoints before ART initiation and 2-8 timepoints after ART initiation, with a median of 7 samples. Serial HIV viral load, CD4+ T-cell count, ART history and demographic data were obtained for every participant. Genomic DNA was extracted from unsorted PBMC with a Qiagen kit on a QIAcube, processed in batches of 12 samples. The paper as a whole reports these results and caveats: Owing to limited PBMC availability, only the TCR beta chain was sequenced, without alpha chain pairing. At every time point, the repertoire was dominated by expanded TRB clones first identified before ART initiation, although this dominance fluctuated and, in many PLHIV, declined after ART. Compared with controls, HIV repertoires had narrower CDR3 length ranges, and the network structure pointed to an antigen-experienced repertoire that shifted only slightly toward naive after ART. A significant increase in TRB diversity was found to be associated with ART initiation, although TRB diversity was observed to remain significantly below that of transplant donor controls even after long-term ART. Inferences about post-ART repertoire changes are limited because no data were available on ART adherence, viral resistance or therapy changes. Because cell numbers in pre-ART samples were limited, unsorted PBMC were profiled instead of sorted CD4+ and CD8+ T cells. The samples span the years 2004 to 2017, and the ART regimens used may be less effective than current regimens.

The CDR3, cysteine through phenylalanine, is 16 amino acids long. Kept here is only the CDR3 DNA, which spans 48 bases and is read in frame from base 1. The germline V gene gives CDR1 as SGDLS and CDR2 as YYNGEE. From V the trimming removes 2 bases and from J it removes 5 bases, while the gene matches leave 5 bases of the junction unaccounted for. The sequenced sample was unsorted PBMCs, obtained 3.3 years after starting antiretroviral therapy. Here the chain combines TRBV9 and TRBJ2-2, and TRBD1 matches 11 of the central bases. This sequence was found in a man younger than 35 with HIV. The CDR3: CASSVSGQGVTGELFF. Read as DNA, the sequence is TGTGCCAGCAGCGTCTCGGGACAGGGGGTGACCGGGGAGCTGTTTTTT.